The clone carrying this TCR beta chain was recorded many times. This record comes from a study of response to subunit inactivated influenza vaccine. TCRdb fed the RT-PCR reads into MiXCR, producing one record per CDR3 protein. The sample lists hundreds of thousands of distinct CDR3 sequences, 13% to 15% seen once, with less than 9% in the top ten. With V trimmed by 3 bases and J by 5 bases, 7 bases remained unmatched. This CDR3 has 15 amino acids. Germline V CDR1 and CDR2: LGHDT, YNNKEL (reference sequence). Material: PBMCs from blood, obtained 14 days before vaccination. The receptor was isolated from a man in his forties or fifties who received an inactivated influenza vaccine. The gene calls are TRBV3-1 and TRBJ2-7; 10 nucleotides line up with TRBD1. The CDR3 DNA reads as TGTGCCAGCAGCCACCGGGACAGGGGAAGCCACGAGCAGTACTTC. Its translation is CASSHRDRGSHEQYF.